The 6 T cell receptor beta chains below come from one sample, sequenced in a study of blood T cell repertoires in COVID-19. Profiled with immunoSEQ multiplex PCR; TCRdb holds only in-frame clones, not every one. The sample records some 40,000 clones, 88% being singletons. Sequenced: peripheral blood. The source is a human donor in a cohort sampled during active COVID-19.

This clone came up once. The CDR3: CASSRTVYSNQPQHF. The CDR3 region has the DNA TGTGCCAGCAGCCGGACAGTCTATAGCAATCAGCCCCAGCATTTT. The chain links TRBV6-5 to TRBJ1-5, with a possible D match to TRBD1 (6 bases). Germline V CDR1 and CDR2: MNHEY, SVGAGI. V was trimmed by 6 bases and J by 0 bases, leaving 12 bases between them. This CDR3 comprises 15 residues.

This clone was observed a few times. V usage is TRBV4-1 and J usage is TRBJ2-7, with D unclear. The ends were cut back, 3 bases at V and 0 bases at J, with 15 bases in the middle. CDR1 and CDR2 (germline): MGHRA, YSYEKL. The CDR3 sequence is 16 residues long. The chain's CDR3 is CASSHLLTLSSYEQYF. DNA of the CDR3: TGCGCCAGCAGCCACCTACTAACGTTGAGCTCCTACGAGCAGTACTTC.

The V call is TRBV7-9, the J call TRBJ2-3, with 8 bases lining up with TRBD1. Germline V lookup: CDR1 SEHNR, CDR2 FQNEAQ (reference sequence). Losses at the gene ends were 3 bases for V and 1 base for J; bases not matched to a gene: 6. There are 16 residues in the CDR3. Written as DNA, the CDR3 is TGTGCCAGCAGCTTCTACAGGGGGGTACGCACAGATACGCAGTATTTT. It codes for CASSFYRGVRTDTQYF.

This clone was counted a single time. The V gene is TRBV29-1, the J gene TRBJ2-1; TRBD2 matches at 7 bases. Looked up from germline, CDR1 is SQVTM and CDR2 is ANQGSEA. CDR3 length equals 16 residues. J was trimmed by 0 bases and V by 3 bases; bases with no gene match: 8. The CDR3 spells CSVEGVRESSYNEQFF. CDR3 DNA: TGCAGCGTTGAGGGCGTGCGGGAGAGCTCCTACAATGAGCAGTTCTTC.

The chain carries TRBV5-1 and TRBJ1-4; no clear D. Germline lookup yields CDR1 SGHRS and CDR2 YFSETQ. The CDR3 consists of 16 residues. V shed 4 bases and J shed 3 bases, with 16 bases lying between them. The CDR3 DNA follows: TGCGCCAGCAGCCCGGAGGCCCCAAGGGCTAATGAAAAACTGTTTTTT. It is translated as CASSPEAPRANEKLFF.

This clone was counted only a few times. The chain has TRBV19 and TRBJ1-2; no reliable D call. The CDR3 runs to 13 residues. The V gene lost 7 bases and the J gene lost 6 bases, with 15 bases spanning the gap. Germline CDR1 LNHDA, CDR2 SQIVND (reference sequence). The chain's CDR3 is CASTTPNIDGYTF. The CDR3 DNA sequence: TGTGCCAGTACCACCCCCAACATCGATGGCTACACCTTC. Using reference TRBV19 and TRBJ1-2 for the parts outside the CDR3, the full variable domain is DGGITQSPKYLFRKEGQNVTLSCEQNLNHDAMYWYRQDPGQGLRLIYYSQIVNDFQKGDIAEGYSVSREKKESFPLTVTSAQKNPTAFYLCASTTPNIDGYTFGSGTRLTVV.